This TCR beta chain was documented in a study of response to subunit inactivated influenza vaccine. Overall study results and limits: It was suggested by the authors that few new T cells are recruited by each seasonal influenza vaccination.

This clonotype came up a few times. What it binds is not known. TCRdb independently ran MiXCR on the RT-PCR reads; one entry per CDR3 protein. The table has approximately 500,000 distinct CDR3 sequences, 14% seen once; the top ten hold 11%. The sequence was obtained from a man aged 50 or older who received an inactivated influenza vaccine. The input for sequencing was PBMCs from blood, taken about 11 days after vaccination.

In DNA, the CDR3 is TGTGCCATCAGTGAGTCTGACAACAGGCCCCAAGAGACCCAGTACTTC. This encodes CAISESDNRPQETQYF. The V and J genes are TRBV10-3 and TRBJ2-5; D might be TRBD1 (5 bases). Germline V gene sequence: CDR1 ENHRY, CDR2 SYGVKD. Trimming removed 0 bases at V and 1 base at J, with 12 bases between. The CDR3 totals 16 residues.